A selection of T cell receptor beta chains follows, all from one sample in a study of beta chain features in type 1 diabetes. Sequenced by immunoSEQ multiplex PCR; TCRdb stores in-frame clones only, minus some. The sample lists 25,000 to 30,000 clones, roughly half occurring once. The specimen was stem cell memory CD4+ T cells from blood. Source of these receptors: a man younger than 45 with type 1 diabetes. Both conserved end residues are part of each CDR3. A D gene is named only where the DNA matches it firmly. Clone size, where shown, is once, few, many, or a class for clones that have expanded.

.,TRBV7-9,TRBJ1-1,once,CASSLSRDTEAFF,TGTGCCAGCAGCTTATCGAGGGACACTGAAGCTTTCTTT
TRBD1,TRBV29-1,TRBJ1-1,.,CSAGTGRNTEAFF,TGCAGCGCTGGGACAGGGAGGAACACTGAAGCTTTCTTT
TRBD1,TRBV7-2,TRBJ2-3,.,CASSSHPDRADTQYF,TGTGCCAGCAGCTCTCACCCCGACAGGGCAGATACGCAGTATTTT
.,TRBV18,TRBJ2-5,.,CASSPWAAGTETQYF,TGTGCCAGCTCACCATGGGCCGCGGGTACGGAGACCCAGTACTTC
TRBD2,TRBV7-2,TRBJ2-5,few,CASSLARGLAGGQETQYF,TGTGCCAGCAGCTTAGCGCGTGGACTAGCGGGGGGGCAAGAGACCCAGTACTTC
.,TRBV25-1,TRBJ2-3,.,CASSEWHRTTDTQYF,TGTGCCAGCAGTGAATGGCACAGGACCACAGATACGCAGTATTTT
.,TRBV7-9,TRBJ1-2,.,CASSLGLWDYGYTF,TGTGCCAGCAGCCTGGGGCTGTGGGACTATGGCTACACCTTC
TRBD2,TRBV5-1,TRBJ2-3,.,CASSLTGTTGDTQYF,TGCGCCAGCAGCTTGACCGGGACTACTGGTGATACGCAGTATTTT
TRBD1,TRBV19,TRBJ1-1,.,CASSIGDREDTEAFF,TGTGCCAGTAGTATTGGGGACAGGGAGGACACTGAAGCTTTCTTT
.,TRBV10-2,TRBJ2-3,few,CARAEEPTDTQYF,TGCGCCAGGGCGGAAGAGCCCACAGATACGCAGTATTTT
TRBD2,TRBV5-1,TRBJ2-7,.,CASSLPGGESEQYF,TGCGCCAGCAGCCTACCCGGGGGGGAATCCGAGCAGTACTTC
.,TRBV7-9,TRBJ2-7,.,CASRPSSGEQYF,TGTGCCAGCAGACCCTCGTCGGGCGAGCAGTACTTC
TRBD2,TRBV5-1,TRBJ2-7,.,CASSSTGTSGYEQYF,TGCGCCAGCAGCTCCACCGGGACTAGCGGATACGAGCAGTACTTC
.,TRBV6-1,TRBJ1-1,.,CASSDGPSRGAFF,TGTGCCAGCAGTGACGGACCTTCCCGGGGGGCTTTCTTT
TRBD1,TRBV7-9,TRBJ1-1,.,CASSLTGGYTEAFF,TGTGCCAGCAGCTTGACAGGGGGGTACACTGAAGCTTTCTTT
TRBD1,TRBV27,TRBJ1-1,few,CASRQYRQGGNTEAFF,TGTGCCAGCAGACAATACCGACAGGGGGGGAACACTGAAGCTTTCTTT
TRBD1,TRBV6-6,TRBJ2-7,.,CASRLSRDSPGEQYF,TGTGCCAGCAGACTTTCCCGGGACAGCCCTGGGGAGCAGTACTTC
TRBD1,TRBV7-2,TRBJ1-2,.,CASRSGQDGGYTF,TGTGCCAGCAGGAGTGGACAGGATGGCGGCTACACCTTC